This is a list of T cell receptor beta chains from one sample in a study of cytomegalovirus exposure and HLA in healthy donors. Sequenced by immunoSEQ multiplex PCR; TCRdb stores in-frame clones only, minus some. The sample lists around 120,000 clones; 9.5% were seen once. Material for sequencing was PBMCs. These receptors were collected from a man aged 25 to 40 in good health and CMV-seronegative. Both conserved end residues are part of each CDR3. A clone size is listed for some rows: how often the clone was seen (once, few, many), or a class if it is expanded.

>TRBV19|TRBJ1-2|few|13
CASTYRDSKDYTF
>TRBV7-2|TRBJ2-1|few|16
CASSSPGSPSYNEQFF
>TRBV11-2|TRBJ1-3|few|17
CASSLTTRQSSGNTIYF
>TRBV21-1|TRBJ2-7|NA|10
CASLTAEHPF
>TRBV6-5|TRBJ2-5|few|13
CASSGTVQETQYF
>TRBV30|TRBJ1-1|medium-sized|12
CAWRQVEAKAFF
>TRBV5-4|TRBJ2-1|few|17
CASSLGGSGGAYNEQFF
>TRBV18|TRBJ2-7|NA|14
CASSPGTGTYEQYF
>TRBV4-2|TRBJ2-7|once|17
CAGSPRALGRDSYEQYF
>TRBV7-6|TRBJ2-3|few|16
CASSRRLAVSTDTQYF
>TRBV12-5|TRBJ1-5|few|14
CASGGGGGGQPQHF
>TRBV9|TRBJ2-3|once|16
CASSSGLLGGTDTQYF
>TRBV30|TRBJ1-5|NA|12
CAWSEYNQPQHF
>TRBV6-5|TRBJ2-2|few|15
CASSSSGSSTGELFF
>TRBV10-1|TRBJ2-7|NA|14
CASSDGGQGYEQYF
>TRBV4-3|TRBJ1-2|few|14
CASSQDRANYGYTF
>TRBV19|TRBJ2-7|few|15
CASSSVLAVSYEQYF
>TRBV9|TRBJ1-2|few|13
CASSVQGARGYTF
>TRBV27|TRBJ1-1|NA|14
CASSRGAGGPEAFF
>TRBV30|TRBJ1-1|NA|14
CAWSVGVRRTEAFF
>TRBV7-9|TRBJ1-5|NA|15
CASSFGTGRDQPQHF
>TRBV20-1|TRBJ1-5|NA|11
CSIRGSQPQHF
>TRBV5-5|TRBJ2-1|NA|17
CASSTTSGRDPYNEQFF
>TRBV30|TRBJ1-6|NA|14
CAWTRDTNNSPLHF
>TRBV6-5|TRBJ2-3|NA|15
CASKVTSGGTDTQYF